This T cell receptor beta chain was observed in a study of identical twins. Study-wide results and caveats: Memory repertoires showed no such pattern, whereas abundant cord blood beta clonotypes carried fewer insertions. Beta out-of-frame sequences showed weaker excess twin sharing.

About this clonotype: The antigen remains unidentified.

A single record per CDR3 protein comes from TCRdb applying MiXCR to the 5' RACE reads. Of some 900,000 distinct CDR3 sequences listed, about 12% are singletons. The CDR3 totals 15 residues. Trimming pared 4 bases from V and 1 base from J, leaving 13 bases between. This same sample was also part of a study on yellow fever vaccine responses in identical twins. That publication notes: Reportedly, the response of twins' T cells to the vaccine seemed partly convergent, partly personalized.

The rearrangement uses TRBV12-3 or TRBV12-4 and TRBJ2-5, with a tentative D call TRBD2 (7 bases). The TCR was taken from a woman younger than 30 in good health. Specimen: PBMCs. The CDR3 loop is CASSWGGPPQETQYF. The CDR3 DNA reads as TGTGCCAGCAGTTGGGGGGGGCCACCCCAAGAGACCCAGTACTTC.